Each of the 10 T cell receptor beta chains below was sequenced from the same sample in a study of cytomegalovirus exposure and HLA in healthy donors. The PCR contained 60 Vbeta and 13 Jbeta primers. The repertoire was sequenced with immunoSEQ multiplex PCR; TCRdb's copy has only in-frame clones and lacks some. The data hold about 120,000 clones, with roughly 63% observed a single time. Input material: PBMCs. Receptor source: a man aged 25 to 45 in good health and CMV-seropositive.

As for this clone: An end of the junction does not agree with germline; a read error may underlie this. This sequence joins TRBV2 and TRBJ2-6, with D perhaps matching TRBD2 (5 bases). The CDR3 has 16 amino acids. Germline CDR1 and CDR2: SNHLY and FYNNEI. CDR3 DNA: TGTGCCAGCAGAGAAGGAGGCTCCTCTGGGGCCAACGTCCTGACTTTC. Residues: CASREGGSSGANVLTF. Full variable domain (missing parts from reference TRBV2 and TRBJ2-6): EPEVTQTPSHQVTQMGQEVILRCVPISNHLYFYWYRQILGQKVEFLVSFYNNEISEKSEIFDDQFSVERPDGSNFTLKIRSTKLEDSAMYFCASREGGSSGANVLTFGAGSRLTVL.

This clone was seen a few times. The chain joins TRBV5-4 to TRBJ2-6; the D gene is possibly TRBD1 (6 bases). V was shortened by 3 bases and J by 0 bases, with 13 bases between the two germline ends. Germline V gene sequence: CDR1 SGHNT, CDR2 YYREEE (reference sequence). The CDR3 sequence is 17 residues long. The DNA of the CDR3 is TGTGCCAGCAGCTCACCGGGACAAAGCTCTGGGGCCAACGTCCTGACTTTC. Its translation is CASSSPGQSSGANVLTF.

The chain carries TRBV6-1 and TRBJ1-1, with D possibly TRBD1 on 5 matching bases. Trimming took 6 bases from V and 7 from J, leaving 9 bases between them. The CDR3 consists of 11 residues. CDR1 MNHNS and CDR2 SASEGT come from the germline V gene. CDR3 amino acids: CASRRQFEAFF. DNA of the CDR3: TGTGCCAGCAGAAGACAGTTTGAAGCTTTCTTT.

In its sample, this clone was seen once. The CDR3 is CASSPKGDRGSYGYTF. As DNA, the CDR3 is TGTGCCAGCAGCCCGAAGGGGGACAGGGGATCCTATGGCTACACCTTC. The rearrangement uses TRBV7-9 and TRBJ1-2; TRBD1 agrees at 10 bases. After removal of 5 bases from V and 4 bases from J, the junction contained 10 bases not matched to a gene. The germline V gene encodes CDR1 SEHNR and CDR2 FQNEAQ (reference sequence). This CDR3 region has 16 residues.

The chain carries TRBV19 and TRBJ2-2, with TRBD2 identical over 7 bases. V was clipped by 1 base and J by 4 bases; unmatched bases: 0. This CDR3 spans 14 amino acids. Germline CDR1 is LNHDA and CDR2 is SQIVND (reference sequence). CDR3 DNA sequence: TGTGCCAGTAGTATAGGACTAGCCACCGGGGAGCTGTTTTTT. It is translated as CASSIGLATGELFF.

V is TRBV5-1 and J is TRBJ1-5; 9 bases fit TRBD1. Germline CDR1 is SGHRS and CDR2 is YFSETQ. The CDR3 contains 16 residues. Losses at the gene ends were 4 bases for V and 2 bases for J; bases not matched to a gene: 7. CDR3 coding DNA: TGCGCCAGCAGCCCGGGACAGGGCGGTGGCAATCAGCCCCAGCATTTT. Amino acids: CASSPGQGGGNQPQHF.

This sequence joins TRBV30 and TRBJ2-1; 8 nucleotides agree with TRBD2. Germline V gene sequence: CDR1 GTSNPN, CDR2 SVGIG (reference sequence). This CDR3 has 14 amino acids. V lost 0 bases to trimming and J lost 10 bases; unmatched junction nucleotides: 8. CDR3 DNA: TGTGCCTGGAGTGTATTAGCGGGATCTCAAGAGCAGTTCTTC. Translating gives CAWSVLAGSQEQFF.

This chain connects TRBV5-4 to TRBJ2-5; 12 bases are a match to TRBD2. CDR3 size: 15 residues. Per the germline V gene, CDR1 is SGHNT and CDR2 is YYREEE (reference sequence). J was trimmed by 2 bases and V by 4 bases; bases with no gene match: 3. The CDR3 sequence is CASSPSGRDQETQYF. The CDR3 nucleotides are TGTGCCAGCAGCCCTAGCGGGAGGGATCAAGAGACCCAGTACTTC.

This clone was counted only a few times. CDR3 amino acids: CSAILTGGTEAFF. The CDR3 nucleotides read TGCAGCGCTATACTAACAGGGGGCACTGAAGCTTTCTTT. V gene TRBV29-1 combines with J gene TRBJ1-1; 8 positions match TRBD1. The germline V gene encodes CDR1 SQVTM and CDR2 ANQGSEA. The CDR3 runs 13 residues. Unmatched junction bases numbered 8, after V lost 7 bases and J lost 4 bases.

The rearrangement joins TRBV7-6 to TRBJ1-5, with D tentatively TRBD1 (5 bases). CDR1 and CDR2 (germline): SGHVS, FNYEAQ. V gave up 8 bases and J gave up 5 bases, with 13 bases separating them. CDR3 size: 13 residues. CDR3 region: CASGARADQPQHF. CDR3 sequence (DNA): TGTGCCAGCGGGGCCCGGGCTGATCAGCCCCAGCATTTT. The whole variable domain, remainder taken from reference TRBV7-6 and TRBJ1-5, is GAGVSQSPRYKVTKRGQDVALRCDPISGHVSLYWYRQALGQGPEFLTYFNYEAQQDKSGLPNDRFSAERPEGSISTLTIQRTEQRDSAMYRCASGARADQPQHFGDGTRLSIL.